This note documents a single T cell receptor (beta chain) sequence. Its specificity is unknown. Molecular-barcoded quantitative 5'-RACE produced these TCR beta libraries. TCRdb processed the 5' RACE reads anew with MiXCR; each CDR3 protein has one entry. The data hold a few hundred thousand distinct CDR3 sequences, with approximately 12% observed a single time. The source of the sample is a study of CD8 T cells in ankylosing spondylitis. V lost 3 bases and J 5 bases, leaving 18 bases between the germline ends. The CDR3 runs 16 residues. CDR1 KGHDR and CDR2 SFDVKD come from the germline V gene. Overall study findings and caveats: Apparently characteristic of ankylosing spondylitis blood was a TCR beta motif (eight highly homologous variants).

The chain recombines TRBV24-1 with TRBJ2-5, with D possibly TRBD1 on 6 matching bases. The TCR was taken from a male donor with ankylosing spondylitis. Sequenced: blood, either unsorted or a sorted T cell fraction (not recorded which). CDR3 in DNA: TGTGCCACCAGTGATGTTGCAGGGGTAGATGTTGAGACCCAGTACTTC. Protein product: CATSDVAGVDVETQYF.